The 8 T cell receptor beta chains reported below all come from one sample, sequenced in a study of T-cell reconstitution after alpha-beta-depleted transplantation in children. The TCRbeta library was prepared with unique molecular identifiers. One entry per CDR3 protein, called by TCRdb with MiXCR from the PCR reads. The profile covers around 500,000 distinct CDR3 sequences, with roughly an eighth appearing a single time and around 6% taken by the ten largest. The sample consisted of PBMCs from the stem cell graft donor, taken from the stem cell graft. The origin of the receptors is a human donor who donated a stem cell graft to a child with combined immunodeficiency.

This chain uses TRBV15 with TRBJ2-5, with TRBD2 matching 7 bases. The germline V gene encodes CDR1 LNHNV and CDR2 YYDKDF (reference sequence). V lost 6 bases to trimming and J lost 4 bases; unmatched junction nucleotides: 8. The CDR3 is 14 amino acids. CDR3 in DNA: TGTGCCACCAGTCCGACCCTAGCGGCAGAGACCCAGTACTTC. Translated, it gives CATSPTLAAETQYF. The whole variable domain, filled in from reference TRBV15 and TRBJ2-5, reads DAMVIQNPRYQVTQFGKPVTLSCSQTLNHNVMYWYQQKSSQAPKLLFHYYDKDFNNEADTPDNFQSRRPNTSFCFLDIRSPGLGDTAMYLCATSPTLAAETQYFGPGTRLLVL.

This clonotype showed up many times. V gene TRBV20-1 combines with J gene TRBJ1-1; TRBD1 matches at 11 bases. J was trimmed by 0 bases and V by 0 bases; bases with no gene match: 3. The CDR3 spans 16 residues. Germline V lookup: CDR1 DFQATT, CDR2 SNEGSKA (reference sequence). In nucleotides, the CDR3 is TGCAGTGCTAGAGATGCGGGACAGGGGGTGAACACTGAAGCTTTCTTT. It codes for CSARDAGQGVNTEAFF.

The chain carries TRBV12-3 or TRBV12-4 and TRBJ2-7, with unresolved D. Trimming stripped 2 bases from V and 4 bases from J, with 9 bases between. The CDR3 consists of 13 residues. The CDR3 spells CASSLYRRYEQYF. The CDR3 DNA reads TGTGCCAGCAGTTTATATCGCCGGTACGAGCAGTACTTC.

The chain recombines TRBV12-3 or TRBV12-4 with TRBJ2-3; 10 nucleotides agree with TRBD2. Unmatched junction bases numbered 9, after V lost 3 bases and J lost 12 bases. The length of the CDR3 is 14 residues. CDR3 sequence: CASSFPALAGKQYF. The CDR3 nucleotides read TGTGCCAGCAGTTTCCCCGCACTAGCGGGGAAACAGTATTTT.

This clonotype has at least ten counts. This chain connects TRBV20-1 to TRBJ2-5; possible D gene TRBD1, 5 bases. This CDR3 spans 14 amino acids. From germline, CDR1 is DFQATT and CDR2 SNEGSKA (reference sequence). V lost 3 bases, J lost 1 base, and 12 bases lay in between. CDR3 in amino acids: CSARGLGVQETQYF. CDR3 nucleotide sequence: TGCAGTGCTAGGGGCCTAGGGGTCCAAGAGACCCAGTACTTC.

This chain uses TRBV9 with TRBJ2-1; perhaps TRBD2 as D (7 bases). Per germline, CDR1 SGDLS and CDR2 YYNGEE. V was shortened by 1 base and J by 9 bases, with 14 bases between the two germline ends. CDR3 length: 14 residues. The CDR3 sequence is CASSVRGGASEQFF. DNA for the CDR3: TGTGCCAGCAGCGTAAGAGGGGGGGCCAGTGAGCAGTTCTTC.

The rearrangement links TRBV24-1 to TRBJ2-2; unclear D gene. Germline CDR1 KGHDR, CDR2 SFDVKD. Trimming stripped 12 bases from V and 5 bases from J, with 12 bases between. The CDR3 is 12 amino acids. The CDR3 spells CAVRRETGELFF. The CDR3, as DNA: TGTGCCGTCAGGAGAGAGACCGGGGAGCTGTTTTTT.

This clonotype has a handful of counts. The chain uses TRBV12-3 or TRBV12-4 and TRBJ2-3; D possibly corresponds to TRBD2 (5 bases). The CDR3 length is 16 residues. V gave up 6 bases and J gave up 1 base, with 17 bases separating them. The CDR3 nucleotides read TGTGCCAGCAGACCCGACTCGGACGGGGGCACAGATACGCAGTATTTT. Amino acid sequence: CASRPDSDGGTDTQYF.